This TCR beta chain was captured in a study of beta chain features in type 1 diabetes. Study-wide findings and caveats: Among all four CD4+ subsets, Type 1 diabetes patients had TCRB CDR3s that were moderately but significantly shorter. At VDJ recombination sites, type 1 diabetes patients had fewer insertions and more deleted nucleotides. The study found that naive, central memory and Treg TCRB repertoires appeared more similar in patients than in healthy donors.

The sequenced template was cDNA made from the entire isolated RNA. The protocol was immunoSEQ multiplex PCR, while the TCRdb copy is restricted to in-frame clones and leaves out a portion. This table has about 660,000 clones, more than 13% appearing once. Worth noting for this clone: Its antigen is still unknown.

Looked up from germline, CDR1 is MDHEN and CDR2 is SYDVKM. V dropped 1 base and J dropped 5 bases, with 8 bases sitting between them. The CDR3 is 13 residues long. This chain links TRBV28 with TRBJ2-5, with D unresolved. The receptor's source is a man between 18 and 29 years old with type 1 diabetes. Sequenced sample: naive CD4+ T cells from blood. In DNA, the CDR3 is TGTGCCAGCAGTTTATCCCTCTCGGAGACCCAGTACTTC. Its translation is CASSLSLSETQYF.